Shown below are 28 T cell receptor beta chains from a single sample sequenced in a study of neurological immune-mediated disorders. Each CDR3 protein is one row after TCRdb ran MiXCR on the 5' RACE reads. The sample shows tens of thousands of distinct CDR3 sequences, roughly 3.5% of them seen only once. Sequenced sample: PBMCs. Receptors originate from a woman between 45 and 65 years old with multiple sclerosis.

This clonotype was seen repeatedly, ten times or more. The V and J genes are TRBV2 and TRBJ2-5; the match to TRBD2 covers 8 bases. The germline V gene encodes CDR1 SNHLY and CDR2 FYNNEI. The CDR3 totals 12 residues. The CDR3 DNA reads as TGTGGTTACGGGGGGGCCCAAGAGACCCAGTACTTC. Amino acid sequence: CGYGGAQETQYF. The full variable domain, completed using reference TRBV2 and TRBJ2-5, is EPEVTQTPSHQVTQMGQEVILRCVPISNHLYFYWYRQILGQKVEFLVSFYNNEISEKSEIFDDQFSVERPDGSNFTLKIRSTKLEDSAMYFCGYGGAQETQYFGPGTRLLVL.

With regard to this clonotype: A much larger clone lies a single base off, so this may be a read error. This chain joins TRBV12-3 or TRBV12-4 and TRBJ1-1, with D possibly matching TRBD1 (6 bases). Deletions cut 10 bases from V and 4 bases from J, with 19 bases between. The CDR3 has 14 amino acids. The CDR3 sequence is CANSPDRRGTEAFF. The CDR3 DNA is TGTGCCAACAGCCCCGACAGGCGAGGCACTGAAGCTTTCTTT.

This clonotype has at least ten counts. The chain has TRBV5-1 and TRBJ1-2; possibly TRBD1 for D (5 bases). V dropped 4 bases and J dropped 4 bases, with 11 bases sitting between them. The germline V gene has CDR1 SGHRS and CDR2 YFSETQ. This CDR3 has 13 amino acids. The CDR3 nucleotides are TGCGCCAGCAGCCCCGGGACCGGCTATGGCTACACCTTC. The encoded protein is CASSPGTGYGYTF.

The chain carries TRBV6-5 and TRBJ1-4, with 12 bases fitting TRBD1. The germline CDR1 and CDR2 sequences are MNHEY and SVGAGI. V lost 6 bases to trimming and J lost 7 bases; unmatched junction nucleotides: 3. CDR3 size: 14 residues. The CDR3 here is CASSRDRGPEKLFF. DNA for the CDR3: TGTGCCAGCAGCCGGGACAGGGGGCCTGAAAAACTGTTTTTT.

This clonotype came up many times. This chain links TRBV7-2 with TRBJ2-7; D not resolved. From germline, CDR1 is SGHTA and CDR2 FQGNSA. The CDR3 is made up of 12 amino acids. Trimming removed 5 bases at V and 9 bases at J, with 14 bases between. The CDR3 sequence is CASSPDRTRQYF. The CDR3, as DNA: TGTGCCAGCAGCCCGGATCGTACGAGGCAGTACTTC.

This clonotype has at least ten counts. CDR3 bases: TGCGCCAGCAGCTTGAATGGCAGCCCGAACACTGAAGCTTTCTTT. This codes for CASSLNGSPNTEAFF. The chain links TRBV5-1 to TRBJ1-1; D is ambiguous. Deletions cut 1 base from V and 1 base from J, with 11 bases between. The germline V gene has CDR1 SGHRS and CDR2 YFSETQ. The CDR3 covers 15 residues.

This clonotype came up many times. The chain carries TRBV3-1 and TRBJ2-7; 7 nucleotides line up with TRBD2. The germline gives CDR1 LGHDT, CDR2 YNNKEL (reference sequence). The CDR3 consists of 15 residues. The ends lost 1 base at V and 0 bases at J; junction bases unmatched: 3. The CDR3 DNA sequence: TGTGCCAGCAGCCAAGTCGGGACTAACTCCTACGAGCAGTACTTC. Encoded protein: CASSQVGTNSYEQYF.

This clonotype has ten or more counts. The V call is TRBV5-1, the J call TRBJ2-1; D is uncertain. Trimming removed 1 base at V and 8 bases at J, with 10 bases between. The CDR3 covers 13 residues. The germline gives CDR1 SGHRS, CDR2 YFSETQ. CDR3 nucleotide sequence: TGCGCCAGCAGCTTGCCCCACGGCGATGAGCAGTTCTTC. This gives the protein CASSLPHGDEQFF.

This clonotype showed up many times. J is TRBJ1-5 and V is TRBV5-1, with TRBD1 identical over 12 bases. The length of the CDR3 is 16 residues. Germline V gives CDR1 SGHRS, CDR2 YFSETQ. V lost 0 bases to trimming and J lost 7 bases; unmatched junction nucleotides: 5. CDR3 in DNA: TGCGCCAGCAGCTTGGCTGGGACAGGGGGCCGGCAGCCCCAGCATTTT. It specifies CASSLAGTGGRQPQHF.

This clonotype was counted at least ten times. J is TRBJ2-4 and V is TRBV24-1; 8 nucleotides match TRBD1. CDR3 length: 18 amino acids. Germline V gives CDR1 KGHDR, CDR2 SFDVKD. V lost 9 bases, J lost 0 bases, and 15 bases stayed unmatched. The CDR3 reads CATGRRDRWSLAKNIQYF. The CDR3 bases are TGTGCCACCGGAAGACGGGACAGGTGGAGCCTAGCCAAAAACATTCAGTACTTC.

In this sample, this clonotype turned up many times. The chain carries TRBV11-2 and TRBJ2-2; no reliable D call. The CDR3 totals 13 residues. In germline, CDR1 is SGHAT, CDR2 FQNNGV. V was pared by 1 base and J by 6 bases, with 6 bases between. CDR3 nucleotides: TGTGCCAGCAGCTTAGCGTTGGCCGGGGAGCTGTTTTTT. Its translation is CASSLALAGELFF. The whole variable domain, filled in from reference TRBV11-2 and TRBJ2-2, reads EAGVAQSPRYKIIEKRQSVAFWCNPISGHATLYWYQQILGQGPKLLIQFQNNGVVDDSQLPKDRFSAERLKGVDSTLKIQPAKLEDSAVYLCASSLALAGELFFGEGSRLTVL.

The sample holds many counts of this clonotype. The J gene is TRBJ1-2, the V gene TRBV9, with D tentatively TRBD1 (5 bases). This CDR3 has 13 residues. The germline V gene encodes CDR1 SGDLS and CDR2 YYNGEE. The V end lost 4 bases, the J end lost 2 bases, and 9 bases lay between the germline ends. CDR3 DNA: TGTGCCAGCAGCAGCGGGGGAAACTATGGCTACACCTTC. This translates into CASSSGGNYGYTF.

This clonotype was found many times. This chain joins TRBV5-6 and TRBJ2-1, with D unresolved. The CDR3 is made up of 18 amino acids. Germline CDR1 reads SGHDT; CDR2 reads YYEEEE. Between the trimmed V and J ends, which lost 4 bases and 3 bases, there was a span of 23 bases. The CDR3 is CASSPQVGSGFSYNEQFF. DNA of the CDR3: TGTGCCAGCAGCCCGCAAGTAGGGTCCGGCTTTAGCTACAATGAGCAGTTCTTC.

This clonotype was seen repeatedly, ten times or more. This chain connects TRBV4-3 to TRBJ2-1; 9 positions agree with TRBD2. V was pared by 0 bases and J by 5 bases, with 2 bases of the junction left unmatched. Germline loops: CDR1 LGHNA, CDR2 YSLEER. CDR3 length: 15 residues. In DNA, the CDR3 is TGCGCCAGCAGCCAAGATGTAGCGGGGGACAATGAGCAGTTCTTC. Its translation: CASSQDVAGDNEQFF.

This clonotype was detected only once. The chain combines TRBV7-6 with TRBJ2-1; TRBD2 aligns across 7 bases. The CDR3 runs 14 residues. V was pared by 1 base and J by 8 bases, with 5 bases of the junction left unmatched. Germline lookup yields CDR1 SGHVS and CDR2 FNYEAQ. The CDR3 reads CASSLGTGGDEQFF. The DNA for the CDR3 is TGTGCCAGCAGCTTAGGGACGGGAGGCGATGAGCAGTTCTTC.

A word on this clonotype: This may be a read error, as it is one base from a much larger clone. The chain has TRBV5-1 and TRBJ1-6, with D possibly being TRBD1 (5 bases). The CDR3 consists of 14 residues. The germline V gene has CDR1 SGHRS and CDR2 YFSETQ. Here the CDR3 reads CASSLGGLNSPLNF. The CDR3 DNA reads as TGCGCCAGCAGCTTGGGGGGCTTGAATTCACCCCTCAACTTT. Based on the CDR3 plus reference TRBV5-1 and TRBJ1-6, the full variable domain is KAGVTQTPRYLIKTRGQQVTLSCSPISGHRSVSWYQQTPGQGLQFLFEYFSETQRNKGNFPGRFSGRQFSNSRSEMNVSTLELGDSALYLCASSLGGLNSPLNFGNGTRLTVT.

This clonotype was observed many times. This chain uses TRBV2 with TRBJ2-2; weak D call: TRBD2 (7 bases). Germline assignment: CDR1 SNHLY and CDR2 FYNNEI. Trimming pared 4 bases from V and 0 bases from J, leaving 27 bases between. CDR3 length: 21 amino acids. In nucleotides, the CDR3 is TGTGCCAGCAGTGTGAGGATTCGGGGGGCCCCATCAATCGCGAACACCGGGGAGCTGTTTTTT. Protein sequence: CASSVRIRGAPSIANTGELFF.

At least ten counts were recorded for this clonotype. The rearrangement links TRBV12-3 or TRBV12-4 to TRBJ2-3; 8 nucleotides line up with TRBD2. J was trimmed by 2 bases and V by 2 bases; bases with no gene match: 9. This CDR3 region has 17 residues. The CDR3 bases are TGTGCCAGCAGTTTAATTATAGCGGGGCACAACACAGATACGCAGTATTTT. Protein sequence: CASSLIIAGHNTDTQYF.

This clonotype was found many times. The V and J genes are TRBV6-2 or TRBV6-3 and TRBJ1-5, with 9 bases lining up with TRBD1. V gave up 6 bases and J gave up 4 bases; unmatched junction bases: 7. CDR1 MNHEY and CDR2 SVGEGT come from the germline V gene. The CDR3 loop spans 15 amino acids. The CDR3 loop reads CASRFDRGGNQPQHF. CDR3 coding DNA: TGTGCCAGCAGATTCGACAGGGGGGGTAATCAGCCCCAGCATTTT.

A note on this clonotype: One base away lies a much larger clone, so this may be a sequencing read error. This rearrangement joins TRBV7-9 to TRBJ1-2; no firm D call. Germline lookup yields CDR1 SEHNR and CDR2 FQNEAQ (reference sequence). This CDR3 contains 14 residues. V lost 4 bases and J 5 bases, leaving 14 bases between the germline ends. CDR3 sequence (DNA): TGTGCCAGCAGCTCCCATGTAGTGGGGTATGGCTACACCTTC. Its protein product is CASSSHVVGYGYTF.

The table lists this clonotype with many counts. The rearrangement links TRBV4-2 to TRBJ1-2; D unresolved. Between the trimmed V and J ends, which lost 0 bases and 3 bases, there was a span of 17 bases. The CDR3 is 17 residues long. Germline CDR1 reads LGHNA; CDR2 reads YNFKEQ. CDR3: CASSQDISDATYYGYTF. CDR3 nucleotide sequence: TGTGCCAGCAGCCAAGATATTTCAGACGCCACATACTATGGCTACACCTTC.

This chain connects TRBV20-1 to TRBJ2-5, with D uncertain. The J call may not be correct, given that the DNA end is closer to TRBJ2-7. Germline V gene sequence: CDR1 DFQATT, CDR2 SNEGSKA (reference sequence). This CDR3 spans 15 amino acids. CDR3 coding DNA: TGCAGTGCTAGAGATTTTCAAAGTGGCTCCTACGAGCAGTACTTC. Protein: CSARDFQSGSYEQYF.

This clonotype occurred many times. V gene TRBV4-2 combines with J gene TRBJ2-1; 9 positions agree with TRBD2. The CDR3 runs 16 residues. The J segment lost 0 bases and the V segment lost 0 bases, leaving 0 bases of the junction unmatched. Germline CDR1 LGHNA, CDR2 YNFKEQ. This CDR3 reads CASSQEAGGSYNEQFF. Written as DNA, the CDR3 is TGTGCCAGCAGCCAAGAAGCGGGGGGCTCCTACAATGAGCAGTTCTTC.

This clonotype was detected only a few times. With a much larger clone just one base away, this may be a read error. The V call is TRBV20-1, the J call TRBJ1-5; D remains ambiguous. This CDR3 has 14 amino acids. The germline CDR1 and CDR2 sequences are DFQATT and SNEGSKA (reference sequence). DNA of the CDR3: TGCAGTGCTAGTGAGGGTGGGAGCAATCAGCACCAGCATTTT. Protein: CSASEGGSNQHQHF.

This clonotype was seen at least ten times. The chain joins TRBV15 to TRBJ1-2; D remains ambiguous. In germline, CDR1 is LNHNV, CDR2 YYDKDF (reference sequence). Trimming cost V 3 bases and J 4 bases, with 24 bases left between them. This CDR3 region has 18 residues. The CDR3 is CATSSQTFDTLTSYGYTF. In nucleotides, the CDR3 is TGTGCCACCAGCAGCCAGACATTCGACACCCTAACTTCCTATGGCTACACCTTC.

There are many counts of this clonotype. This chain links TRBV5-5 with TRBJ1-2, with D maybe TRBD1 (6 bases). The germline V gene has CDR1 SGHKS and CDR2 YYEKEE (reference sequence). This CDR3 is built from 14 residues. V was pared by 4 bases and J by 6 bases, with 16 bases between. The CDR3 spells CASSLQGLVDGYTF. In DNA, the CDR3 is TGTGCCAGCAGCCTGCAGGGGCTGGTGGATGGCTACACCTTC.

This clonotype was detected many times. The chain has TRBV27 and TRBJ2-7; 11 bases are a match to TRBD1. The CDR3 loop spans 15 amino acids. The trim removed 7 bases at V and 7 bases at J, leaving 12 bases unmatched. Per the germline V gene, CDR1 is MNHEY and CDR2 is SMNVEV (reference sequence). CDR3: CASNNQDRGLGEQYF. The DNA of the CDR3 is TGTGCCAGCAACAACCAGGACAGGGGGCTGGGTGAGCAGTACTTC.

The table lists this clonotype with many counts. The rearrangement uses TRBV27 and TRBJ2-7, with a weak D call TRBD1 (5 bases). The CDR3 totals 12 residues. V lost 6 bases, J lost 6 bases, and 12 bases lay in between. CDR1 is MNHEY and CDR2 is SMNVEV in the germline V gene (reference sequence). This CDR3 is CASSTQGGEQYF. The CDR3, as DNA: TGTGCCAGCAGCACCCAGGGTGGCGAGCAGTACTTC.